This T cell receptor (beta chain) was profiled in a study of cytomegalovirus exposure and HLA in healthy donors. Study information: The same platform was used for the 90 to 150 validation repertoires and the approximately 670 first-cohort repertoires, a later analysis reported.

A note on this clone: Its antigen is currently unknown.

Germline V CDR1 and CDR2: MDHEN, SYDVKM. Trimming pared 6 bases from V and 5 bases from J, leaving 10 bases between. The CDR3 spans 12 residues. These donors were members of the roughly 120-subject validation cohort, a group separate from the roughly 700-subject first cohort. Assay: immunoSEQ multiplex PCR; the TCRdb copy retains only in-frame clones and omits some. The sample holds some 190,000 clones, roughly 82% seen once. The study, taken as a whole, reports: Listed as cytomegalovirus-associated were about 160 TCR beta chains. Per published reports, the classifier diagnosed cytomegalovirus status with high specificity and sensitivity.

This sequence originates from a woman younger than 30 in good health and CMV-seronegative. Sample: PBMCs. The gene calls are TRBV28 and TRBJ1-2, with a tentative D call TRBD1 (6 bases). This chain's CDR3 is CASRDRGYGYTF. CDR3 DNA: TGTGCCAGCAGGGACAGAGGGTATGGCTACACCTTC.